This T cell receptor beta chain was documented in a study of blood T cell repertoires in COVID-19. For the study at large: Sites across the United States, Italy and Spain contributed samples from acute and convalescent COVID-19.

This clone has only a few counts. Germline V gives CDR1 MNHNY, CDR2 SVGAGI (reference sequence). Trimming cost V 4 bases and J 4 bases, with 14 bases left between them. This CDR3 region has 15 residues. Original handling: The assay estimated nucleated cells by amplifying reference gene primers. Clones were sequenced by immunoSEQ multiplex PCR, and TCRdb holds only the in-frame ones, with some missing. The V and J calls and clone size are taken from that table; D and trimming were inferred from the DNA. There are 200,000 to 250,000 clones in the sample; 70% to 90% occur only once, and around 3% lies in the top ten.

The V call is TRBV6-6, the J call TRBJ1-3; D unresolved. The sequence derives from a man aged 55 to 69 with acute or convalescent COVID-19. Source material: peripheral blood. The CDR3 reads CASSSSTGSGNTIYF. The CDR3 DNA sequence: TGTGCCAGCAGTTCCTCGACGGGGTCCGGAAACACCATATATTTT.